One sample yielded the 5 T cell receptor beta chains listed below, sequenced in a study of blood T cells in healthy people across ages. The second PCR ran roughly 6 to 12 cycles with a sample-barcoded 5' primer and J-beta primers. One entry per CDR3 protein results from TCRdb running MiXCR on the 5' RACE reads. The repertoire holds 1.5 million to 2 million distinct CDR3 sequences, with about 35% as singletons. The source material was blood. These receptors came from a woman aged 25 to 39 in good health.

This clonotype was observed a few times. The rearrangement links TRBV15 to TRBJ1-5; perhaps TRBD1 as D (5 bases). The V gene lost 0 bases and the J gene lost 7 bases, with 7 bases spanning the gap. The CDR3 has 13 amino acids. In germline, CDR1 is LNHNV, CDR2 YYDKDF (reference sequence). CDR3 sequence: CATSRDQGQPQHF. DNA of the CDR3: TGTGCCACCAGCAGAGATCAGGGCCAGCCCCAGCATTTT. Using reference TRBV15 and TRBJ1-5 for the parts outside the CDR3, the full variable domain is DAMVIQNPRYQVTQFGKPVTLSCSQTLNHNVMYWYQQKSSQAPKLLFHYYDKDFNNEADTPDNFQSRRPNTSFCFLDIRSPGLGDTAMYLCATSRDQGQPQHFGDGTRLSIL.

About this clonotype itself: This sequence may be a read error, since a much larger clone differs from it by one base. The gene calls are TRBV29-1 and TRBJ1-2, with D possibly matching TRBD1 (6 bases). Germline CDR1 SQVTM, CDR2 ANQGSEA. The CDR3 extends over 23 amino acids. Trimming took off 1 base at V and 0 bases at J, with 36 bases between the two ends. The CDR3 DNA follows: TGCAGCGTTGAAGTCCGGACCGATAAAGGACTCCCGACAGGTCTCATGGCTAACTATGGCTACACCTTC. Protein: CSVEVRTDKGLPTGLMANYGYTF.

CDR3 nucleotide sequence: TGTGCCAGCAGCCAAGTTACAGCTGACTATGGCTACACCTTC. Translating gives CASSQVTADYGYTF. The V call is TRBV4-2, the J call TRBJ1-2, with D unclear. Germline V gives CDR1 LGHNA, CDR2 YNFKEQ. The CDR3 has 14 amino acids. The V gene lost 1 base and the J gene lost 3 bases, with 9 bases spanning the gap.

This chain uses TRBV20-1 with TRBJ2-7; the D is unclear. From germline, CDR1 is DFQATT and CDR2 SNEGSKA (reference sequence). Trimming removed 6 bases from V and 5 bases from J, with 17 bases in between. The length of the CDR3 is 13 residues. Here the CDR3 reads CSADRALSDEQYF. DNA of the CDR3: TGCAGTGCCGACCGGGCCCTCTCTGACGAGCAGTACTTC.

This clonotype was seen more than once but under ten times. V usage is TRBV10-3 and J usage is TRBJ2-7; either TRBD1 or TRBD2 may supply D (7 bases each). Trimming took 2 bases from V and 0 from J, leaving 17 bases between them. The germline V gene encodes CDR1 ENHRY and CDR2 SYGVKD. The CDR3 length is 17 residues. The CDR3 DNA follows: TGTGCCATCAGTGAGCCCAGGGGGGAGGGTATCTCCTACGAGCAGTACTTC. Amino acid sequence: CAISEPRGEGISYEQYF.